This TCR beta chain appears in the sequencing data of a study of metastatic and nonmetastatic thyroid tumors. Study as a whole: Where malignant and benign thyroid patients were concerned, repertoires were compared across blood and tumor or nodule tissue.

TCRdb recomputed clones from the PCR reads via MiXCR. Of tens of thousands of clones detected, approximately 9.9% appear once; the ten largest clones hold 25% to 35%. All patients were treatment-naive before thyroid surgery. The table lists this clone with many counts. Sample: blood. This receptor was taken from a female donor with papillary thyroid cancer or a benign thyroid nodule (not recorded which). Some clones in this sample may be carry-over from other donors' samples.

The CDR3 DNA follows: TGCAGCGTTGCCAGGGGGGGGCAAGAGACCCAGTACTTC. This sequence encodes CSVARGGQETQYF. The rearrangement uses TRBV29-1 and TRBJ2-5; D is perhaps TRBD1 or TRBD2 (7 bases each). The CDR3 has 13 residues. Germline CDR1 reads SQVTM; CDR2 reads ANQGSEA. Trimming cost V 4 bases and J 2 bases, with 11 bases left between them.